This T cell receptor (beta chain) is from a study of blood T cell repertoires in COVID-19. Study-wide background: Samples of COVID-19 (acute and convalescent) were obtained from the United States, Italy and Spain. Sample material is recorded as cDNA or gDNA derived from T cells, B-cell-depleted T cells, or PBMCs.

This clone was recorded only once. V lost 5 bases and J 2 bases, leaving 18 bases between the germline ends. CDR1 is SGHTA, CDR2 FQGTGA, per germline. CDR3 length: 16 amino acids. In the source study's methods: Using reference gene primer amplification, nucleated cell counts were estimated. Some clones are missing from TCRdb's copy, which holds only in-frame ones; the method was immunoSEQ multiplex PCR. V, J and clone size reflect that table, while D and trimming were determined from the DNA. This sample has about 300,000 clones, with around 90% found just once. Sequencing was done on a sample of peripheral blood. The chain has TRBV7-3 and TRBJ2-5; possibly TRBD1 for D (6 bases). The sequence was collected from a man younger than 35 with active or convalescent COVID-19. CDR3 region: CASSPTVLRGQETQYF. CDR3 nucleotide sequence: TGTGCCAGCAGCCCTACCGTACTGAGGGGGCAAGAGACCCAGTACTTC.